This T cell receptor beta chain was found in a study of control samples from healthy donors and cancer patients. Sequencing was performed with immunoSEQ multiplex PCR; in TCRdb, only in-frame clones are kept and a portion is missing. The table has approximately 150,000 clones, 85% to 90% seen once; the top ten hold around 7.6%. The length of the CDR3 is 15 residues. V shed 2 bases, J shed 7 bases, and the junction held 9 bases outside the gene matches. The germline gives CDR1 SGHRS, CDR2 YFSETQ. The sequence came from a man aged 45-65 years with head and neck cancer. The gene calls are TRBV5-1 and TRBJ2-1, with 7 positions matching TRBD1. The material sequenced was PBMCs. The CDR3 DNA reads TGCGCCAGCAGCTTAAACGGACAGGACAGGAATGAGCAGTTCTTC. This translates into CASSLNGQDRNEQFF.